This TCR beta chain was profiled in a study of T cell clonotyping in hematopoietic cell transplantation. Only a few counts were recorded for this clone. Noted time point: recipient sample about 28 days before transplant, after cytoreduction. Recipients were bled about 28 days pretransplant and at posttransplant days 30, 100, 180. The CDR3 is made up of 13 amino acids. The trim removed 5 bases at V and 7 bases at J, leaving 7 bases unmatched. The germline gives CDR1 GTSNPN, CDR2 SVGIG (reference sequence). Profiling relied on immunoSEQ multiplex PCR, and the TCRdb table lists in-frame clones only, not all of them. The repertoire holds tens of thousands of clones, with just over 85% as singletons.

The material sequenced was peripheral blood mononuclear cells, taken before stem cell transplant. The clonotype was recovered from a man aged 60 to 75 with biphenotypic leukemia. Some clones in this sample may be carry-over from other donors' samples. The chain is built from TRBV30 and TRBJ2-2; 7 bases are a match to TRBD1. The DNA for the CDR3 is TGTGCCTGGCACAGGGGAGATGGCGGGGAGCTGTTTTTT. Protein product: CAWHRGDGGELFF.